Listed below are T cell receptor beta chains from one sample, sequenced in a study of T cell responses to AZD1222 COVID-19 vaccine. Sequencing was performed with immunoSEQ multiplex PCR; in TCRdb, only in-frame clones are kept and a portion is missing. The sample carries 90,000 to 140,000 clones, 85% to 90% recorded once. The sample was peripheral blood, taken on day 0 of AZD1222 vaccination. These TCRs come from an adult in good health. CDR3s include the opening cysteine and the closing phenylalanine or tryptophan. A D gene is named only where the DNA matches it firmly. The listing skips clone size in some rows; elsewhere it reads once, few, many or a size class.

TRBJ2-1 | NA | TRBV10-2 | NA | 23 | TGCGCCAGCAGTGAGTATTATGTGGGTAGGGGGACGTCAACTGTTTCGCAAAACAATGAGCAGTTCTTC | CASSEYYVGRGTSTVSQNNEQFF
TRBJ2-3 | TRBD2 | TRBV2 | NA | 15 | TGTGCCACTACAAACGGGGGAGGGCCCACAGATACGCAGTATTTT | CATTNGGGPTDTQYF
TRBJ1-1 | TRBD1 | TRBV6-5 | NA | 15 | TGTGCCAGCAGTTACTCTCCGGGACAGTCAGATGAAGCTTTCTTT | CASSYSPGQSDEAFF
TRBJ2-7 | TRBD1 | TRBV18 | few | 15 | TGTGCCAGCTCACCTTTGGACAGGGAAGGCTACGAGCAGTACTTC | CASSPLDREGYEQYF
TRBJ1-2 | NA | TRBV30 | NA | 11 | TGTGCCTGGAGTGTACGAGTGGGCTACACCTTC | CAWSVRVGYTF
TRBJ2-2 | TRBD1 | TRBV18 | NA | 15 | TGTGCCAGCTCACCTGGACAGGGTAAATCCGGGGAGCTGTTTTTT | CASSPGQGKSGELFF
TRBJ1-1 | NA | TRBV29-1 | NA | 13 | TGCAGCGTTGTGGGGTTCATGAACACTGAAGCTTTCTTT | CSVVGFMNTEAFF
TRBJ1-4 | NA | TRBV5-4 | NA | 16 | TGTGCCAGCAGCTTGGACCCACAAGCCGTTAATGAAAAACTGTTTTTT | CASSLDPQAVNEKLFF
TRBJ1-6 | NA | TRBV28 | NA | 14 | TGTGCCAGCACCTTAGACAGCCGAAATTCACCCCTCCACTTT | CASTLDSRNSPLHF
TRBJ2-6 | NA | TRBV6-5 | NA | 14 | TGTGCCAGCAGTCCCGGGGACGGGGCCAACGTCCTGACTTTC | CASSPGDGANVLTF
TRBJ2-3 | TRBD1 | TRBV7-6 | NA | 14 | TGTGCCAGCAGCTCGGGACAGGGAACAGATACGCAGTATTTT | CASSSGQGTDTQYF
TRBJ2-2 | NA | TRBV4-2 | NA | 15 | TGTGCCAGCAGCCAAGACCGGCTAAACACCGGGGAGCTGTTTTTT | CASSQDRLNTGELFF
TRBJ2-1 | NA | TRBV24-1 | NA | 14 | TGTGCCACCAGTGATCCTTCCACGGACAATGAGCAGTTCTTC | CATSDPSTDNEQFF
TRBJ2-7 | NA | TRBV28 | NA | 14 | TGTGCCAGCAGTTTACCCGGACAGTACTACGAGCAGTACTTC | CASSLPGQYYEQYF
TRBJ2-3 | TRBD2 | TRBV9 | NA | 15 | TGTGCCAGCACCCGACTCCTAGCGGCCACAGATACGCAGTATTTT | CASTRLLAATDTQYF
TRBJ2-5 | TRBD2 | TRBV27 | once | 13 | TGTGCCAGCAGGACTAGCGGCCAAGAGACCCAGTACTTC | CASRTSGQETQYF
TRBJ2-1 | NA | TRBV6-6 | NA | 13 | TGTGCCAGCATCGCGGGGTCCTACAATGAGCAGTTCTTC | CASIAGSYNEQFF
TRBJ2-5 | NA | TRBV30 | NA | 14 | TGTGCCTGGAGCGGGATAGCGGCCGGGGAGACCCAGTACTTC | CAWSGIAAGETQYF
TRBJ2-6 | NA | TRBV28 | NA | 16 | TGTGCCAGCCTTCCTGGGAGGTTTTCTGGGGCCAACGTCCTGACTTTC | CASLPGRFSGANVLTF
TRBJ1-2 | TRBD1 | TRBV28 | NA | 17 | TGTGCCAGCAGCCAAGGGACAGGGGGCGGGTCGAACTATGGCTACACCTTC | CASSQGTGGGSNYGYTF
TRBJ2-3 | TRBD2 | TRBV10-3 | NA | 14 | TGTGCCATCAAGGGACTAGCGGGAACAGATACGCAGTATTTT | CAIKGLAGTDTQYF
TRBJ2-5 | NA | TRBV5-5 | NA | 15 | TGTGCCAGCAGCTCGGGTTCGTCTGGACCTCAGACCCAGTACTTC | CASSSGSSGPQTQYF
TRBJ1-4 | NA | TRBV28 | once | 17 | TGTGCCAGCAGTGCCCCCCTCGGGGTTGCAACTAATGAAAAACTGTTTTTT | CASSAPLGVATNEKLFF
TRBJ2-3 | TRBD2 | TRBV5-1 | NA | 16 | TGCGCCAGCAGTCCGGGACTAGCGGGACGTACAGATACGCAGTATTTT | CASSPGLAGRTDTQYF
TRBJ1-1 | NA | TRBV5-6 | NA | 11 | TGTGCCAGCAGCTACTCAGGGGAGACTTTCTTT | CASSYSGETFF
TRBJ2-1 | NA | TRBV30 | NA | 10 | TGTGCCTGGGCTTACAATGAGCAGTTCTTC | CAWAYNEQFF
TRBJ2-5 | NA | TRBV5-1 | NA | 13 | TGCGCCAGCAGGGCTAGCCATCAAGAGACCCAGTACTTC | CASRASHQETQYF
TRBJ1-5 | NA | TRBV5-1 | NA | 15 | TGCGCCAGCAGCTTGGACGGTCCTAGCAATCAGCCCCAGCATTTT | CASSLDGPSNQPQHF
TRBJ2-5 | NA | TRBV5-4 | NA | 13 | TGTGCCAGCAGCTTCGGGGCGGGGGAGACCCAGTACTTC | CASSFGAGETQYF
TRBJ2-1 | NA | TRBV24-1 | NA | 14 | TGTGCCACCGGGGCGGCGGATCGGTCCAATGAGCAGTTCTTC | CATGAADRSNEQFF
TRBJ2-2 | TRBD1 | TRBV28 | NA | 14 | TGTGCCAGCAGTTCGGGACAGTTCACCGGGGAGCTGTTTTTT | CASSSGQFTGELFF
TRBJ2-3 | TRBD2 | TRBV18 | NA | 18 | TGTGCCAGCTCACCACTGAACTCGGGACTAGCGGGAATAGATACGCAGTATTTT | CASSPLNSGLAGIDTQYF
TRBJ1-1 | NA | TRBV15 | NA | 15 | TGTGCCACCAGCAGTCAAGGGGGACTGAACACTGAAGCTTTCTTT | CATSSQGGLNTEAFF
TRBJ2-6 | NA | TRBV6-5 | NA | 14 | TGTGCCAGCAAGTCAGGTTCTGGGGCCAACGTCCTGACTTTC | CASKSGSGANVLTF
TRBJ2-2 | NA | TRBV30 | NA | 14 | TGTGCCTGGAGGACAGCAGCGAACACCGGGGAGCTGTTTTTT | CAWRTAANTGELFF
TRBJ2-7 | TRBD2 | TRBV29-1 | NA | 16 | TGCAGCGTTAAAACATTTCTAGCGGGTGGGCCTAACGAGCAGTACTTC | CSVKTFLAGGPNEQYF
TRBJ2-7 | NA | TRBV3-1/TRBV3-2 | NA | 14 | TGTGCCAGCAGCCCCCGGCGAGGGGGCTACGAGCAGTACTTC | CASSPRRGGYEQYF
TRBJ2-1 | NA | TRBV7-9 | NA | 16 | TGTGCCAGCAGCTTACTTGGAGGGTCCCTTCCGAATGAGCAGTTCTTC | CASSLLGGSLPNEQFF
TRBJ1-1 | NA | TRBV14 | NA | 12 | TGTGCCAGCAGCCAAGCTCTTCAGACGGCTTTCTTT | CASSQALQTAFF
TRBJ1-2 | TRBD1 | TRBV19 | once | 12 | TGTGCCAGTAGGCCCGGGACAGGGGAGTACACCTTC | CASRPGTGEYTF
TRBJ2-7 | TRBD1 | TRBV19 | NA | 14 | TGTGCCAGTAGTATGGACAGGACCTCCTACGAGCAGTACTTC | CASSMDRTSYEQYF
TRBJ2-5 | TRBD2 | TRBV7-2 | NA | 15 | TGTGCCAGCAGTCAGGGCGGGGGATCAGGGGAGACCCAGTACTTC | CASSQGGGSGETQYF
TRBJ2-2 | NA | TRBV7-8 | NA | 13 | TGTGCCAGCAGCCACAGCCCCACCGGGGAGCTGTTTTTT | CASSHSPTGELFF
TRBJ2-1 | TRBD1 | TRBV5-1 | few | 16 | TGCGCCAGCAGCTTAACAGGGGGGACTCTCAACGAAGAGCAGTTCTTC | CASSLTGGTLNEEQFF
TRBJ2-2 | NA | TRBV2 | NA | 14 | TGTGCCAGCAGGAGGACAGCGAACACCGGGGAGCTGTTTTTT | CASRRTANTGELFF
TRBJ2-5 | NA | TRBV11-1 | NA | 13 | TGTGCCAGCACCCCGGGGCAGGGTGGGACCCAGTACTTC | CASTPGQGGTQYF
TRBJ2-4 | NA | TRBV5-1 | NA | 13 | TGCGCCAGCAGCTTTCCGGGAGATGACATTCAGTACTTC | CASSFPGDDIQYF
TRBJ2-1 | NA | TRBV5-1 | few | 13 | TGCGCCAGCAGCTTAAACCTCTACAATGAGCAGTTCTTC | CASSLNLYNEQFF
TRBJ2-1 | NA | TRBV7-3 | NA | 14 | TGTGCCAGCAGCTATAACTCGGGGAAGAATGAGCAGTTCTTC | CASSYNSGKNEQFF
TRBJ1-1 | NA | TRBV15 | NA | 13 | TGTGCCACCAGCAAGAACAGGGACACTGAAGCTTTCTTT | CATSKNRDTEAFF
TRBJ1-1 | NA | TRBV18 | NA | 12 | TGTGCCAGCTCACCCCCCGCAGCCCCGGCTTTCTTT | CASSPPAAPAFF
TRBJ2-1 | TRBD2 | TRBV19 | NA | 17 | TGTGCCAGCGCGACTAGCGGGATATCTTTTTCCTACAATGAGCAGTTCTTC | CASATSGISFSYNEQFF
TRBJ2-7 | NA | TRBV19 | NA | 14 | TGTGCCAGTAGTGCCGCGGGACGGACCTACGAGCAGTACTTC | CASSAAGRTYEQYF
TRBJ2-2 | NA | TRBV5-1 | NA | 15 | TGCGCCAGCAGCCGTCCGGGACTCAACACCGGGGAGCTGTTTTTT | CASSRPGLNTGELFF
TRBJ2-7 | NA | TRBV4-2 | few | 14 | TGTGCCAGCAGCCCGACTAAAGGGTCCTACGAGCAGTACTTC | CASSPTKGSYEQYF
TRBJ2-1 | TRBD2 | TRBV2 | NA | 13 | TGTGCCAGTAACGGACTAGCGGGAGATGAGCAGTTCTTC | CASNGLAGDEQFF
TRBJ2-1 | TRBD2 | TRBV19 | NA | 18 | TGTGCCAGTAGTATAGTAACCCGGAGCGGGAGTGGGTACAATGAGCAGTTCTTC | CASSIVTRSGSGYNEQFF
TRBJ2-3 | NA | TRBV9 | NA | 14 | TGTGCCAGCAGCGTCGGCGGGACGACAGATACGCAGTATTTT | CASSVGGTTDTQYF